This T cell receptor beta chain is from a study of blood T cell repertoires in COVID-19. Study-level information: The United States, Italy and Spain supplied acute and convalescent COVID-19 samples. Nucleic acid was either cDNA or gDNA, and it came from T cells, B-cell-depleted T cells, or PBMCs.

This CDR3 is 16 amino acids long. Unmatched junction bases numbered 12, after V lost 3 bases and J lost 11 bases. Per the germline V gene, CDR1 is KGHSH and CDR2 is LQKENI. Per the authors' pipeline: Estimates of nucleated cell counts were drawn from the amplification of reference gene primers. Sequencing used immunoSEQ multiplex PCR; TCRdb keeps in-frame clones, though not all of them. Clone size and V and J calls were adopted from that table, with D and trimming inferred from the DNA. The table lists about 210,000 clones, under 90% of them singletons. Seattle patient enrollment occurred during active infection, with longitudinal follow-up thereafter.

This chain connects TRBV18 to TRBJ1-5; 11 bases map to TRBD1. The sample consisted of peripheral blood. The TCR comes from a woman of 80 years or more with COVID-19, enrolled during active disease. As DNA, the CDR3 is TGTGCCAGCTCACCCCAGGGACAGGGGGTTTCCTCGGCCCAGCATTTT. Its protein product is CASSPQGQGVSSAQHF.